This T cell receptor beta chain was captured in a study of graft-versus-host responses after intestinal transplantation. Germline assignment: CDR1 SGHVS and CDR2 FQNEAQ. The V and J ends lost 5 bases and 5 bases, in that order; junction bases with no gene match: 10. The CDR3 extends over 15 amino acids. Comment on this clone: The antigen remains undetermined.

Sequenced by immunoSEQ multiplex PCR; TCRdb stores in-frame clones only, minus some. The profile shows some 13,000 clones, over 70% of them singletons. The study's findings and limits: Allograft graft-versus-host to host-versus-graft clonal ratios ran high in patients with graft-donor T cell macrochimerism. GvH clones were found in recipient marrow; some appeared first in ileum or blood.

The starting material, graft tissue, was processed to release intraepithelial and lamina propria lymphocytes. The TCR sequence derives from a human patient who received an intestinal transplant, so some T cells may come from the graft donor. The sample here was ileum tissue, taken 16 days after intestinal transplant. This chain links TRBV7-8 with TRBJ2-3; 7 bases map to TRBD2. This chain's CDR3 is CASSQALASLDTQYF. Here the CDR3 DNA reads TGTGCCAGCAGCCAAGCACTAGCGTCTTTAGATACGCAGTATTTT.